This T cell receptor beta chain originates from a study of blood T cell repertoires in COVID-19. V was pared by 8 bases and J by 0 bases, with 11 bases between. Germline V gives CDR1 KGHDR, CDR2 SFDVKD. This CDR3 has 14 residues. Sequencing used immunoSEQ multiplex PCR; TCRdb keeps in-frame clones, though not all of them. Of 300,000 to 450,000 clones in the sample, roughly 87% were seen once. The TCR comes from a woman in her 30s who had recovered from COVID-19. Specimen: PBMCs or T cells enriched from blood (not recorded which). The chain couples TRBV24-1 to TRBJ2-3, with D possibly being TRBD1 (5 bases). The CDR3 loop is CATKGRLSTDTQYF. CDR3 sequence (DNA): TGTGCCACCAAGGGGCGGCTAAGCACAGATACGCAGTATTTT.